This TCR beta chain originates from a study of naive and memory T cell subsets. After CD4 positive bead selection, the CD4-negative fraction gave CD8 T cells. CDR3 size: 17 residues. The ends were cut back, 1 base at V and 3 bases at J, with 16 bases in the middle. Germline V gene sequence: CDR1 SGHVS, CDR2 FQNEAQ. The beta constant-region primer was an equimolar mix of two oligonucleotides covering TRBC1 and TRBC2. Nested alpha and beta constant-region primers with the SP2 primer drove four PCR rounds on ligated cDNA. TCRdb independently ran MiXCR on the UMI-ligation and nested PCR reads; one entry per CDR3 protein. The sample records around 18,000 distinct CDR3 sequences, roughly 9% being singletons.

The sample consisted of central memory CD8+ T cells from blood. This rearrangement joins TRBV7-8 to TRBJ2-1; possible D gene TRBD2, 7 bases. The receptor was derived from a human donor in good health. The CDR3 nucleotides read TGTGCCAGCAGCTTAGAGGGTGGGGGGGCTTTCTACAATGAGCAGTTCTTC. Protein: CASSLEGGGAFYNEQFF.